A single sample gave rise to the 14 T cell receptor beta chains below, sequenced in a study of cytomegalovirus exposure and HLA in healthy donors. Produced via immunoSEQ multiplex PCR; TCRdb's table is partial and in-frame only. The repertoire has fewer than 70,000 clones, 85% to 95% of them found once; the top ten carry nearly 6%. The source material was PBMCs. The receptor source for this set is a woman aged 18-35 years in good health and CMV-seropositive.

V usage is TRBV2 and J usage is TRBJ2-3; TRBD2 is a possible D gene (5 bases). The CDR3 has 15 residues. V was trimmed by 6 bases and J by 3 bases, leaving 16 bases between them. Germline values: CDR1 SNHLY, CDR2 FYNNEI. The CDR3 loop is CASSSGLAGTDTQYF. The CDR3 DNA follows: TGTGCCAGCAGCTCCGGGCTAGCCGGAACAGATACGCAGTATTTT.

J is TRBJ2-7 and V is TRBV7-2; 12 positions agree with TRBD1. Germline V lookup: CDR1 SGHTA, CDR2 FQGNSA. The V and J ends lost 3 bases and 6 bases, in that order; junction bases with no gene match: 6. The CDR3 runs 15 residues. The CDR3, as DNA: TGTGCCAGCAGCTTTGGGACAGGGGGCCGAGGCGAGCAGTACTTC. Translation gives CASSFGTGGRGEQYF.

The chain links TRBV27 to TRBJ1-1, with TRBD1 matching 7 bases. V shed 6 bases and J 4 bases; nucleotides not matched to a gene: 5. Germline V gene lookup returns CDR1 MNHEY and CDR2 SMNVEV (reference sequence). This CDR3 has 13 amino acids. The CDR3 DNA follows: TGTGCCAGCAGCCGACAGGGAGGCACTGAAGCTTTCTTT. Its translation is CASSRQGGTEAFF.

The chain couples TRBV6-1 to TRBJ2-1; 7 bases line up with TRBD2. Looked up from germline, CDR1 is MNHNS and CDR2 is SASEGT. The CDR3 totals 13 residues. The trim removed 4 bases at V and 7 bases at J, leaving 4 bases unmatched. The CDR3 reads CASSGLALNEQFF. As DNA, the CDR3 is TGTGCCAGCAGTGGACTAGCTTTAAATGAGCAGTTCTTC.

The V and J genes are TRBV18 and TRBJ2-6; possible D gene TRBD2, 5 bases. The CDR3 is made up of 14 amino acids. V lost 4 bases and J 2 bases, leaving 6 bases between the germline ends. From germline, CDR1 is KGHSH and CDR2 LQKENI. The CDR3 sequence: CASSRGAGANVLTF. CDR3 in DNA: TGTGCCAGCTCACGGGGAGCTGGGGCCAACGTCCTGACTTTC.

The chain joins TRBV28 to TRBJ1-1, with D possibly TRBD1 on 5 matching bases. CDR3 length: 18 residues. In germline, CDR1 is MDHEN, CDR2 SYDVKM. V was trimmed by 1 base and J by 2 bases, leaving 20 bases between them. Here the CDR3 DNA reads TGTGCCAGCAGTTTATTCGGTGGTACAGGCGGTGGTAACACTGAAGCTTTCTTT. Encoded protein: CASSLFGGTGGGNTEAFF.

The chain combines TRBV7-9 with TRBJ2-1; TRBD2 matches 8 bases. This CDR3 contains 15 residues. Per the germline V gene, CDR1 is SEHNR and CDR2 is FQNEAQ (reference sequence). Trimming at V came to 1 base and at J to 6 bases, leaving 5 bases not matched to a gene. The CDR3 is CASSLVGGARNEQFF. The CDR3 nucleotides read TGTGCCAGCAGCTTAGTCGGGGGGGCCCGCAATGAGCAGTTCTTC.

The chain combines TRBV6-5 with TRBJ2-3; a weak D match, TRBD1 (6 bases). The CDR3 contains 14 residues. V was clipped by 2 bases and J by 6 bases, with 12 bases between them. CDR1 and CDR2 from the germline V gene are MNHEY and SVGAGI. The CDR3 DNA sequence: TGTGCCAGCAGTTACGGGACACCCTCGGATACGCAGTATTTT. Translation: CASSYGTPSDTQYF.

The V gene is TRBV29-1, the J gene TRBJ2-5; TRBD1 might be the D (6 bases). The CDR3 spans 14 residues. The germline gives CDR1 SQVTM, CDR2 ANQGSEA. Trimming cost V 0 bases and J 3 bases, with 11 bases left between them. This CDR3 reads CSVEDRPGEETQYF. The CDR3 DNA reads TGCAGCGTTGAAGATAGGCCAGGGGAAGAGACCCAGTACTTC.

CDR3 DNA: TGTGCCAGCAGTGGGGACAGGGGTAATGAAAAACTGTTTTTT. Its protein is CASSGDRGNEKLFF. The chain links TRBV5-4 to TRBJ1-4; TRBD1 agrees at 10 bases. The CDR3 is made up of 14 amino acids. Looked up from germline, CDR1 is SGHNT and CDR2 is YYREEE (reference sequence). V was pared by 5 bases and J by 4 bases, with 2 bases of the junction left unmatched.

J is TRBJ2-1 and V is TRBV4-1, with D hard to call. This CDR3 comprises 13 residues. Germline V CDR1 and CDR2: MGHRA, YSYEKL. Trimming took off 4 bases at V and 4 bases at J, with 8 bases between the two ends. Here the CDR3 DNA reads TGCGCCAGCAGCCCCCCTTCTTACAATGAGCAGTTCTTC. This sequence encodes CASSPPSYNEQFF.

This clone was observed once. The rearrangement uses TRBV18 and TRBJ1-4; TRBD1 matches at 8 bases. The CDR3 spans 15 residues. CDR1 is KGHSH, CDR2 LQKENI, per germline. V trimming: 5 bases; J trimming: 6 bases; junction bases outside the gene matches: 8. CDR3 region: CASSARTGTDEKLFF. CDR3 in DNA: TGTGCCAGCTCAGCAAGGACAGGGACTGATGAAAAACTGTTTTTT.

The chain carries TRBV18 and TRBJ2-4; TRBD1 aligns across 12 bases. V shed 3 bases, J shed 5 bases, and the junction held 2 bases outside the gene matches. There are 15 residues in the CDR3. Looked up from germline, CDR1 is KGHSH and CDR2 is LQKENI. The CDR3 protein is CASSPGTGGQNIQYF. DNA for the CDR3: TGTGCCAGCTCACCTGGGACAGGGGGCCAAAACATTCAGTACTTC.

The chain carries TRBV19 and TRBJ2-4; D is possibly TRBD1 (5 bases). The V end lost 6 bases, the J end lost 7 bases, and 13 bases lay between the germline ends. Germline values: CDR1 LNHDA, CDR2 SQIVND (reference sequence). The CDR3 covers 13 residues. CDR3 region: CASRIQGENIQYF. The CDR3 region has the DNA TGTGCCAGTAGAATCCAGGGTGAGAACATTCAGTACTTC.